This is a list of T cell receptor beta chains from one sample in a study of blood T cell repertoires in COVID-19. Some clones are missing from TCRdb's copy, which holds only in-frame ones; the method was immunoSEQ multiplex PCR. Of about 300,000 clones listed, around 84% were seen once; the top ten hold over 3.5%. The sample consisted of PBMCs or T cells enriched from blood (not recorded which). These receptors were collected from a man aged 25-45 years who had recovered from COVID-19. CDR3s include the opening cysteine and the closing phenylalanine or tryptophan. A D gene is named only where the DNA matches it firmly. Size is stated for part of the rows, as once, few or many counts, or as a class when the clone is expanded.

D gene	V gene	clone size	J gene	CDR3 DNA	CDR3 protein
NA	TRBV28	NA	TRBJ1-5	TGTGCCAGCAGTCTCCACTCGACGAGGCGCAATCAGCCCCAGCATTTT	CASSLHSTRRNQPQHF
NA	TRBV18	NA	TRBJ2-5	TGTGCCAGCTTGGGACTGTTCGGGGAGACCCAGTACTTC	CASLGLFGETQYF
NA	TRBV6-6	NA	TRBJ2-2	TGTGCCAGCAGTTTCGACAGCGCGAACACCGGGGAGCTGTTTTTT	CASSFDSANTGELFF
TRBD1	TRBV5-1	NA	TRBJ2-5	TGCGCCAGCAGCTCACTGGACAGGGAAGGTTCGAAGACCCAGTACTTC	CASSSLDREGSKTQYF
TRBD2	TRBV6-5	NA	TRBJ2-2	TGTGCCAGCAGTTACTCAGAGACTAGCTGGACCGGGGAGCTGTTTTTT	CASSYSETSWTGELFF
TRBD2	TRBV30	NA	TRBJ2-1	TGTGCCTGGAGGGGATCGGGACTAGCGGAGAGGTACAATGAGCAGTTCTTC	CAWRGSGLAERYNEQFF
NA	TRBV14	once	TRBJ2-5	TGTGCCAGCAGCCAGGCTTGGGAGACCCAGTACTTC	CASSQAWETQYF
NA	TRBV16	NA	TRBJ2-5	TGTGCCAGTAGCAAAACAGGGACGCACGGAGAGACCCAGTACTTC	CASSKTGTHGETQYF
NA	TRBV7-9	NA	TRBJ2-7	TGTGCCAGCAGCTTAGAAGCAAACTACGAGCAGTACTTC	CASSLEANYEQYF
NA	TRBV9	once	TRBJ1-3	TGTGCCAGCAGCGTAAACACAGGGATGGGGGGAAACACCATATATTTT	CASSVNTGMGGNTIYF
TRBD2	TRBV6-5	NA	TRBJ2-5	TGTGCCAGCAGTCCCATAGCGGGGGGCGGAGAGACCCAGTACTTC	CASSPIAGGGETQYF
TRBD1	TRBV10-2	NA	TRBJ2-7	TGCGCCAGCAGAGCCCCAGGGGGCGAGCAGTACTTC	CASRAPGGEQYF
NA	TRBV30	NA	TRBJ2-7	TGTGCCTGCGCGCTAGGTACGGGAGTTGGGAACGAGCAGTACTTC	CACALGTGVGNEQYF
NA	TRBV6-6	NA	TRBJ2-2	TGTGCCAGCAGTTACTCGAAGGGGTTTGCCGGGGAGCTGTTTTTT	CASSYSKGFAGELFF
TRBD2	TRBV19	NA	TRBJ2-3	TGTGCCAGTAGTATAGTATTCCTAGCGGGGGGCAGCACAGATACGCAGTATTTT	CASSIVFLAGGSTDTQYF
NA	TRBV3-1/TRBV3-2	NA	TRBJ2-1	TGTGCCAGCAGCCAAGCGCGGGGAGGCTCCTACAATGAGCAGTTCTTC	CASSQARGGSYNEQFF
NA	TRBV5-1	NA	TRBJ1-1	TGCGCCAGCAGCTTGGCAGGGGCGAATATGAACACTGAAGCTTTCTTT	CASSLAGANMNTEAFF
TRBD1	TRBV27	NA	TRBJ1-4	TGTGCCAGCAGGCCGGGACAGAGCGATGAAAAACTGTTTTTT	CASRPGQSDEKLFF
NA	TRBV12-3/TRBV12-4	NA	TRBJ1-1	TGTGCCAGCAGTTCATTCAGGGACACTGAAGCTTTCTTT	CASSSFRDTEAFF
NA	TRBV7-2	NA	TRBJ2-1	TGTGCCAGCAGCCCCCATGGGGGGGCGAGCTACAATGAGCAGTTCTTC	CASSPHGGASYNEQFF
TRBD2	TRBV7-6	NA	TRBJ2-3	TGTGCCAGCAGCGACGGACTAGCGGGCCCAACAGATACGCAGTATTTT	CASSDGLAGPTDTQYF
TRBD2	TRBV5-6	NA	TRBJ2-5	TGTGCCAGCAGCTTGCTCCGGGGGGGCCAAGAGACCCAGTACTTC	CASSLLRGGQETQYF
TRBD1	TRBV7-9	NA	TRBJ2-5	TGTGCCAGCAGCCTGGGGACAGGGGGCGCGGAAGAGACCCAGTACTTC	CASSLGTGGAEETQYF
NA	TRBV5-1	NA	TRBJ2-3	TGCGCCAGCAGCTTGCAGGGGCGGGAGTGGTCAGATACGCAGTATTTT	CASSLQGREWSDTQYF
NA	TRBV18	NA	TRBJ2-2	TGTGCCAGCTCCGCGTGGAACAGGACGAACACCGGGGAGCTGTTTTTT	CASSAWNRTNTGELFF
TRBD1	TRBV5-1	NA	TRBJ1-1	TGCGCCAGCAGCGCCCGAATCGGGGGGACAGGGTTGAACACTGAAGCTTTCTTT	CASSARIGGTGLNTEAFF
NA	TRBV29-1	NA	TRBJ1-2	TGCAGCGACCGACAATCAGGGACTCAGGGACGCTATGGCTACACCTTC	CSDRQSGTQGRYGYTF
TRBD1	TRBV7-2	NA	TRBJ2-5	TGTGCCAGCAGCTTAGCGGGACAGGGGGCCCCAAGCCAAGAGACCCAGTACTTC	CASSLAGQGAPSQETQYF
NA	TRBV6-5	NA	TRBJ2-1	TGTGCCAGCAGGGGGGGAGCGGACTCCTACAATGAGCAGTTCTTC	CASRGGADSYNEQFF
TRBD1	TRBV3-1/TRBV3-2	NA	TRBJ2-1	TGTGCCAGCAGCCTCACAGGGGGTGAGCAGTTCTTC	CASSLTGGEQFF
TRBD2	TRBV2	few	TRBJ2-5	TGTGCCAGCAAAGCGGGAGGAGGAGAGACCCAGTACTTC	CASKAGGGETQYF
TRBD1	TRBV6-5	NA	TRBJ2-1	TGTGCCAGCAGCGATTTACAGGGGTACAATGAGCAGTTCTTC	CASSDLQGYNEQFF
NA	TRBV7-9	NA	TRBJ1-4	TGTGCCAGCAGCTTGGAGGGTGAAAAACTGTTTTTT	CASSLEGEKLFF